The subject of this entry is one T cell receptor beta chain. This entry belongs to a study of shared clonotypes between healthy human individuals. Sequencing was performed with immunoSEQ multiplex PCR; in TCRdb, only in-frame clones are kept and a portion is missing. The table has over a million clones, approximately 80% seen once. The V gene lost 5 bases and the J gene lost 2 bases, with 11 bases spanning the gap. Germline lookup yields CDR1 SNHLY and CDR2 FYNNEI. CDR3 length equals 14 residues. The gene calls are TRBV2 and TRBJ2-3; D is perhaps TRBD2 (6 bases). The source material was memory CD4+ T cells from PBMCs. The subset denotes: CD45RA-negative fraction. The clonotype originates from a man aged 18 to 29 in good health. Some clones in this sample may be carry-over from other donors' samples. CDR3 sequence: CASSKLALTDTQYF. In nucleotides, the CDR3 is TGTGCCAGCAGTAAACTAGCCCTCACAGATACGCAGTATTTT.